Sequencing of this TCR beta chain was carried out in a study of lymphopenia after photon versus proton radiotherapy. The germline CDR1 and CDR2 sequences are GTSNPN and SVGIG (reference sequence). Deletions cut 1 base from V and 1 base from J, with 7 bases between. This CDR3 comprises 13 residues. Profiling relied on immunoSEQ multiplex PCR, and the TCRdb table lists in-frame clones only, not all of them. Seen here are fewer than 45,000 clones, roughly 84% observed once, and the top ten hold about 9.4%. The study's findings and limits: A bigger post-nadir fall in TCR diversity correlated inversely with survival time in deceased patients.

Worth noting for this clone: Its antigen is not known.

The sequencing here drew on peripheral blood, taken from a patient treated with proton-based radiotherapy. The chain uses TRBV30 and TRBJ2-5; D remains ambiguous. This receptor was obtained from a woman in her 70s with pancreatic cancer. Some clones in this sample may be carry-over from other donors' samples. The CDR3 DNA is TGTGCCTGGAGTGGCTCCCCCCAAGAGACCCAGTACTTC. It codes for CAWSGSPQETQYF.